These 20 T cell receptor beta chains came from one sample sequenced in a study of shared clonotypes between healthy human individuals. Produced via immunoSEQ multiplex PCR; TCRdb's table is partial and in-frame only. In the table there are 640,000 or so clones, approximately 75% of which are singletons. The sample was memory CD4+ T cells sorted from blood. This sample's subset: CD45RA-negative fraction. The receptors shown here come from a woman aged 25 to 45 in good health.

This clone turned up a few times. The chain carries TRBV5-6 and TRBJ1-2; no definite D call. The CDR3 extends over 13 amino acids. Deletions cut 0 bases from V and 4 bases from J, with 7 bases between. The germline V gene encodes CDR1 SGHDT and CDR2 YYEEEE. Here the CDR3 DNA reads TGTGCCAGCAGCTTGGGGGGTACCTATGGCTACACCTTC. Its protein product is CASSLGGTYGYTF.

The chain recombines TRBV7-2 with TRBJ2-6; 8 nucleotides agree with TRBD1. From germline, CDR1 is SGHTA and CDR2 FQGNSA. Germline trimming cut 5 bases from V and 4 bases from J; bases unmatched to any gene: 16. This CDR3 has 19 amino acids. The CDR3 loop reads CASSVRPRQGLVGANVLTF. In nucleotides, the CDR3 is TGTGCCAGCAGCGTACGTCCGCGACAGGGGCTTGTGGGGGCCAACGTCCTGACTTTC. The entire variable domain, with the rest obtained from reference TRBV7-2 and TRBJ2-6, is as follows: GAGVSQSPSNKVTEKGKDVELRCDPISGHTALYWYRQSLGQGLEFLIYFQGNSAPDKSGLPSDRFSAERTGGSVSTLTIQRTQQEDSAVYLCASSVRPRQGLVGANVLTFGAGSRLTVL.

The chain employs TRBV14 and TRBJ2-3; TRBD1 matches at 8 bases. This CDR3 has 16 residues. V dropped 4 bases and J dropped 2; count of bases not matched to a gene: 8. Germline V lookup: CDR1 SGHDN, CDR2 FVKESK. CDR3 amino acids: CASSLGQGRSTDTQYF. CDR3 DNA: TGTGCCAGCAGCCTAGGACAGGGCCGTTCCACAGATACGCAGTATTTT.

This clone turned up a few times. The CDR3 coding sequence is TGTGCCAGCATGTCGACGACTCTTGGCAAAAACATTCAGTACTTC. This translates into CASMSTTLGKNIQYF. The chain employs TRBV6-5 and TRBJ2-4, with unresolved D. Trimming removed 7 bases from V and 3 bases from J, with 16 bases in between. Germline V lookup: CDR1 MNHEY, CDR2 SVGAGI. This CDR3 contains 15 residues.

This chain connects TRBV5-3 to TRBJ2-1; TRBD2 matches at 8 bases. TRBV5-3 is an ORF for which the function is uncertain. The CDR3 sequence is 23 residues long. Losses at the gene ends were 3 bases for V and 0 bases for J; bases not matched to a gene: 26. For the CDR3, the DNA is TGTGCCAGAAGCTCCAGACATCAAACACAGTTCAGTAGAACTAGCGGCTCCTACAATGAGCAGTTCTTC. It is translated as CARSSRHQTQFSRTSGSYNEQFF.

This clone was counted at least ten times. The rearrangement joins TRBV19 to TRBJ2-3, with 8 positions matching TRBD2. J lost 5 bases, V lost 5 bases, and 6 bases had no gene match. Germline CDR1 reads LNHDA; CDR2 reads SQIVND (reference sequence). The CDR3 consists of 14 residues. CDR3 nucleotide sequence: TGTGCCAGTAGTGTTAGCGGGATGGGAGATACGCAGTATTTT. This codes for CASSVSGMGDTQYF. Variable domain in full (rest from reference TRBV19 and TRBJ2-3): DGGITQSPKYLFRKEGQNVTLSCEQNLNHDAMYWYRQDPGQGLRLIYYSQIVNDFQKGDIAEGYSVSREKKESFPLTVTSAQKNPTAFYLCASSVSGMGDTQYFGPGTRLTVL.

The CDR3 DNA reads TGCGCCAGCAGTCAAATGGGACACGTGAACACTGAAGCTTTCTTT. Its translation: CASSQMGHVNTEAFF. V gene TRBV23-1 combines with J gene TRBJ1-1, with a tentative D call TRBD1 (6 bases). TRBV23-1 is an ORF, with its function uncertain. The CDR3 has 15 residues. V dropped 2 bases and J dropped 0 bases, with 10 bases sitting between them.

As to this clone: This same CDR3 is encoded by further DNA sequences in the sample. The V gene is TRBV6-6, the J gene TRBJ2-1; 8 positions match TRBD1. Germline V gene data show CDR1 as MNHNY and CDR2 as SVGAGI (reference sequence). V lost 5 bases, J lost 5 bases, and 11 bases stayed unmatched. The CDR3 length is 16 residues. The CDR3 loop is CASSHRQDRENNEQFF. Here the CDR3 DNA reads TGTGCCAGCAGTCACCGCCAGGACAGGGAAAACAATGAGCAGTTCTTC.

This chain joins TRBV4-2 and TRBJ2-1; 11 bases agree with TRBD2. Germline assignment: CDR1 LGHNA and CDR2 YNFKEQ. Trimming took 6 bases from V and 12 from J; bases not matched to a gene: 7. The CDR3 loop spans 13 amino acids. The CDR3 DNA reads TGTGCCAGCAGACTAGCGGGGGAGGTTCGGCAGTTCTTC. Residues: CASRLAGEVRQFF.

The V gene is TRBV11-2, the J gene TRBJ1-4, with D tentatively TRBD1 (6 bases). Trimming took 5 bases from V and 8 from J, leaving 15 bases between them. The CDR3 runs to 14 residues. Germline V gene sequence: CDR1 SGHAT, CDR2 FQNNGV. The chain's CDR3 is CASSPTTGNEKLFF. The CDR3 region has the DNA TGTGCCAGCAGCCCAACCACAGGGAACGAAAAACTGTTTTTT.

This clone showed up just once. The chain couples TRBV28 to TRBJ2-5; 7 bases line up with TRBD2. The V gene's germline CDR1 is MDHEN and CDR2 SYDVKM. CDR3 length: 15 amino acids. V trimming: 7 bases; J trimming: 3 bases; junction bases outside the gene matches: 11. The CDR3 DNA is TGTGCCAGCATTTCCCGGATCGGGAGGAAAGAGACCCAGTACTTC. Its protein is CASISRIGRKETQYF.

This clone was seen a few times. The rearrangement joins TRBV15 to TRBJ2-1; 11 positions agree with TRBD2. V lost 1 base to trimming and J lost 0 bases; unmatched junction nucleotides: 11. This CDR3 region has 20 residues. CDR1 is LNHNV and CDR2 is YYDKDF in the germline V gene (reference sequence). CDR3 region: CATSRGSGTSGPSSYNEQFF. The CDR3 bases are TGTGCCACCAGCAGAGGCTCCGGGACTAGCGGACCCAGCTCCTACAATGAGCAGTTCTTC.

The V and J genes are TRBV7-2 and TRBJ2-1; D is ambiguous. The CDR3 is 12 residues long. Germline-derived CDR1 and CDR2 are SGHTA and FQGNSA. With 5 bases removed from V and 6 bases from J, the gap between germline ends came to 8 bases. The CDR3 bases are TGTGCCAGCAGCAGGAGCCCCAATGAGCAGTTCTTC. It yields the protein CASSRSPNEQFF.

The chain joins TRBV19 to TRBJ1-1, with 7 nucleotides matching TRBD1. The V gene's germline CDR1 is LNHDA and CDR2 SQIVND (reference sequence). The V segment lost 5 bases and the J segment 1 base; nucleotides outside the gene matches: 10. The CDR3 spans 16 residues. The CDR3 is CASSPTDRPTNTEAFF. Written as DNA, the CDR3 is TGTGCCAGTAGTCCTACGGACAGGCCAACGAACACTGAAGCTTTCTTT.

In the case of this clone: Different DNA sequences within this sample yield the same CDR3. This sequence joins TRBV11-2 and TRBJ2-5; D gene uncertain. The end of the DNA aligns better with TRBJ2-7, so the J call may be wrong. Germline loops: CDR1 SGHAT, CDR2 FQNNGV. The CDR3 extends over 11 amino acids. CDR3 coding DNA: TGTGCCAGCAGCTTTCGCGACGAGCAGTACTTC. This codes for CASSFRDEQYF.

V and J are TRBV13 and TRBJ2-7; D is unresolved. Germline V gives CDR1 PRHDT, CDR2 FYEKMQ (reference sequence). The CDR3 loop spans 12 amino acids. V was cut by 5 bases and J by 2 bases, with 7 bases left in between. CDR3 residues: CASSLYPYEQYF. CDR3 DNA sequence: TGTGCCAGCAGCCTATACCCCTACGAGCAGTACTTC.

This clone was detected ten times or more. The V gene is TRBV6-6, the J gene TRBJ2-1, with 8 bases that match TRBD1. With V trimmed by 8 bases and J by 7 bases, 13 bases remained unmatched. CDR1 and CDR2 from the germline V gene are MNHNY and SVGAGI (reference sequence). The CDR3 has 15 residues. The DNA for the CDR3 is TGTGCCAGCGGAAACAGGGGGAACTTTGGTAATGAGCAGTTCTTC. Amino acids: CASGNRGNFGNEQFF.

The chain joins TRBV7-2 to TRBJ2-5, with D unclear. Looked up from germline, CDR1 is SGHTA and CDR2 is FQGNSA. This CDR3 is built from 15 residues. Trimming pared 1 base from V and 1 base from J, leaving 10 bases between. The chain's CDR3 is CASSLGRGVQETQYF. The CDR3 nucleotides read TGTGCCAGCAGCTTAGGACGTGGGGTCCAAGAGACCCAGTACTTC. The whole variable domain, remainder taken from reference TRBV7-2 and TRBJ2-5, is GAGVSQSPSNKVTEKGKDVELRCDPISGHTALYWYRQSLGQGLEFLIYFQGNSAPDKSGLPSDRFSAERTGGSVSTLTIQRTQQEDSAVYLCASSLGRGVQETQYFGPGTRLLVL.

The V and J genes are TRBV5-4 and TRBJ2-3; 11 positions match TRBD2. This CDR3 has 15 residues. V dropped 4 bases and J dropped 2; count of bases not matched to a gene: 3. The V gene's germline CDR1 is SGHNT and CDR2 YYREEE (reference sequence). CDR3 sequence: CASSRLAGNTDTQYF. The CDR3 region has the DNA TGTGCCAGCAGCCGACTAGCGGGAAACACAGATACGCAGTATTTT.

The table lists this clone with a count of one. Here the CDR3 DNA reads TGCGCCAGCAGCTTGGCAGTGACTAGCGGGCTTGAGCAGTACTTC. This codes for CASSLAVTSGLEQYF. The rearrangement links TRBV5-1 to TRBJ2-7; 10 bases are a match to TRBD2. The CDR3 loop spans 15 amino acids. Trimming took 0 bases from V and 7 from J; bases not matched to a gene: 7. Per the germline V gene, CDR1 is SGHRS and CDR2 is YFSETQ.